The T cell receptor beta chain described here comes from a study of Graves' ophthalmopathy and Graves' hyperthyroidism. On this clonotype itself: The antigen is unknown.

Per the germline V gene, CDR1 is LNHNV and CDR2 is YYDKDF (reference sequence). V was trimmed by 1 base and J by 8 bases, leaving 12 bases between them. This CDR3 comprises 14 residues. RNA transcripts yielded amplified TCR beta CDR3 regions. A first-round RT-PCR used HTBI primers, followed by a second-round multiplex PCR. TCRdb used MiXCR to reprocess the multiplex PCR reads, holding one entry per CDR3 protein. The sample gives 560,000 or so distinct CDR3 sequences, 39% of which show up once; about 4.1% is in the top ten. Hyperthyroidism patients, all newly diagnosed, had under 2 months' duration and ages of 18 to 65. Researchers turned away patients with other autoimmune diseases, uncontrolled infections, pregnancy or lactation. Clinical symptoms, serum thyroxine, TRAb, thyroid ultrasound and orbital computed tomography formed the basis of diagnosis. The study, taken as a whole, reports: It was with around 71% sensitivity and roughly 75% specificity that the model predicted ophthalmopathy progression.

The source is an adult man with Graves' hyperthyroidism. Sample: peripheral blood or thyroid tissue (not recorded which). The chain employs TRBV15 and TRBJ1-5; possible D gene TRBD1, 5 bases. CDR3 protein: CATSRVGVLKPQHF. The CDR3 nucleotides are TGTGCCACCAGCAGAGTGGGGGTTTTGAAGCCCCAGCATTTT.